This T cell receptor (beta chain) was retrieved from a study of blood T cell repertoires in COVID-19. CDR3 length: 19 amino acids. This clone was observed once. Per the original methods: Amplification of reference gene primers was used by the study to estimate nucleated cell counts. The protocol was immunoSEQ multiplex PCR, while the TCRdb copy is restricted to in-frame clones and leaves out a portion. The V and J calls and the clone size are those of that table, but D and trimming were determined from the DNA. This sample has roughly 250,000 clones; roughly 84% occur once, and the top ten carry roughly 4.2%.

The specimen sequenced was peripheral blood. The genes are TRBV1 and TRBJ2-3; the table gives TRBD2 as D, unverified against the DNA. TRBV1 corresponds to a pseudogene. The receptor's source is a woman between 40 and 50 years old with active or convalescent COVID-19. The CDR3 loop is CTSSHPCEAAGAGENTQYF. The CDR3 coding sequence is TGCACCAGCAGCCACCCCTGTGAGGCGGCTGGCGCCGGCGAGAATACGCAGTATTTT.